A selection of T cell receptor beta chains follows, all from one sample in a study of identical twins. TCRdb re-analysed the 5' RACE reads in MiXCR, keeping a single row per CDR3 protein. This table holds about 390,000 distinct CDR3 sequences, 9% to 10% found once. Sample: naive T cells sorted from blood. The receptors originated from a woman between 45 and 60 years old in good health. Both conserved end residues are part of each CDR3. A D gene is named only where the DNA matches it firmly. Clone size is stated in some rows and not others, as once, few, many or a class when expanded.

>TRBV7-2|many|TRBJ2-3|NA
CASSPTSPDTQYF
TGTGCCAGCAGCCCAACTAGCCCAGATACGCAGTATTTT
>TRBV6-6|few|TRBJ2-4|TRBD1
CASSPSGQGVNIQYF
TGTGCCAGCAGCCCATCGGGACAGGGGGTAAACATTCAGTACTTC
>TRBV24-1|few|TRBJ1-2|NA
CATSDSTKANYGYTF
TGTGCCACCAGTGATTCAACGAAGGCTAACTATGGCTACACCTTC
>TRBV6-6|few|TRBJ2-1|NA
CASSSADASSYNEQFF
TGTGCCAGCAGTTCGGCCGACGCGAGCTCCTACAATGAGCAGTTCTTC
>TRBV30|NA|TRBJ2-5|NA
CAWIPTGETQYF
TGTGCCTGGATTCCTACAGGGGAGACCCAGTACTTC
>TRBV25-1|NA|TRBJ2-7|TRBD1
CASRKGQNSYEQYF
TGTGCCAGCAGGAAGGGACAGAACTCCTACGAGCAGTACTTC
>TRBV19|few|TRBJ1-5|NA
CASSIGTANQPQHF
TGTGCCAGTAGTATTGGGACTGCGAATCAGCCCCAGCATTTT
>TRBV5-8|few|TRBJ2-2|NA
CAETGELFF
TGTGCTGAAACCGGGGAGCTGTTTTTT
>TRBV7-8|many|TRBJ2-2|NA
CASIGGTGELFF
TGTGCCAGCATAGGGGGGACCGGGGAGCTGTTTTTT
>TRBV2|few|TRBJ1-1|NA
CASSEARLEGAFF
TGTGCCAGCAGTGAAGCTCGTCTAGAAGGAGCTTTCTTT
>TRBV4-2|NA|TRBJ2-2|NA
CASSHSFRKADTGELFF
TGTGCCAGCAGCCACTCCTTCCGTAAGGCCGACACCGGGGAGCTGTTTTTT
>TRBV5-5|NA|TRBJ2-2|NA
CASSLIWVGSNTGELFF
TGTGCCAGCAGCTTGATTTGGGTAGGATCGAACACCGGGGAGCTGTTTTTT
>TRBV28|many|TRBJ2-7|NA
CASSHPYEQYF
TGTGCCAGCAGCCATCCCTACGAGCAGTACTTC
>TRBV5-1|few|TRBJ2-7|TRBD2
CASSTRGGGPRSYEQYF
TGCGCCAGCAGCACTAGAGGCGGGGGTCCCCGCTCCTACGAGCAGTACTTC
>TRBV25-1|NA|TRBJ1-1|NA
CASSDVNTEAFF
TGTGCCAGCAGTGATGTGAACACTGAAGCTTTCTTT
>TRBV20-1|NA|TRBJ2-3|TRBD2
CSAQRLAGATDTQYF
TGCAGTGCTCAACGACTAGCGGGGGCAACAGATACGCAGTATTTT
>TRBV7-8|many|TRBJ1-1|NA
CASLSMNTEAFF
TGTGCCAGCCTCAGTATGAACACTGAAGCTTTCTTT
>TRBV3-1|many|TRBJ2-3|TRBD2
CASSQSGAGLTDTQYF
TGTGCCAGCAGCCAAAGCGGAGCGGGGCTCACAGATACGCAGTATTTT
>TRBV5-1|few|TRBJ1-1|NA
CASSRGADTEAFF
TGCGCCAGCAGCCGGGGGGCGGACACTGAAGCTTTCTTT
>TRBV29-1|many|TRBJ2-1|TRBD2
CSVDFFGRVIDNEQFF
TGCAGCGTTGACTTCTTTGGGAGGGTGATCGACAATGAGCAGTTCTTC
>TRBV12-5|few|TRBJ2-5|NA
CASGLEGETQYF
TGTGCTAGTGGTTTGGAGGGGGAGACCCAGTACTTC